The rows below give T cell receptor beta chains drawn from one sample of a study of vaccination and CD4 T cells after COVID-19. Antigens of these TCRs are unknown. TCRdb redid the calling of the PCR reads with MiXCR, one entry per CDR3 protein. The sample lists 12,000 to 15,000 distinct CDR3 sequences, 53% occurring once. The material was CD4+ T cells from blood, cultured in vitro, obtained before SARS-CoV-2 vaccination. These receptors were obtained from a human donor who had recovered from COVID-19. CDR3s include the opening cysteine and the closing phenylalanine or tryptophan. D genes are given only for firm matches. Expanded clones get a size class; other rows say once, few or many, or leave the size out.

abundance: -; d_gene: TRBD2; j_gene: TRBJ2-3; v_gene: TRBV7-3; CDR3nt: TGTGCCAGCAGCACCGCGGGACTAGGCGGCACAGATACGCAGTATTTT; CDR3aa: CASSTAGLGGTDTQYF
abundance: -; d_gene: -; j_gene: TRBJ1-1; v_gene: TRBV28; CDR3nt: TGTGCCAGCAGTACCCTAGGGACGGCGAGCAAAGAAGCTTTCTTT; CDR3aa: CASSTLGTASKEAFF
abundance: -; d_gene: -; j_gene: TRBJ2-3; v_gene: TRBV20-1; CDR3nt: TGCAGTGCTAGCGAGCCGCCAGATACGCAGTATTTT; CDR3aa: CSASEPPDTQYF
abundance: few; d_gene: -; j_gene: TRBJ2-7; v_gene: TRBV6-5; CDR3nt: TGTGCCAGCAGTTATGAGGGCCCGGCCCCCTACGAGCAGTACTTC; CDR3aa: CASSYEGPAPYEQYF
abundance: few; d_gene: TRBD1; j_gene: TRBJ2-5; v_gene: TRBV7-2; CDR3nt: TGTGCCAGCAGCTTACTGGGACAGGGGCAAGAGACCCAGTACTTC; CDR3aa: CASSLLGQGQETQYF
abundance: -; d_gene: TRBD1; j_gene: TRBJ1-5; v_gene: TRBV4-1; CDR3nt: TGCGCCAGCAGCCGCAGGACAGGCGGTAGCAATCAGCCCCAGCATTTT; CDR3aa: CASSRRTGGSNQPQHF
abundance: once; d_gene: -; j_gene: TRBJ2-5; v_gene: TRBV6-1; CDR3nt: TGTGCCGTAACCCGTTCACGGATGAAAGAGACCCAGTACTTC; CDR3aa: CAVTRSRMKETQYF
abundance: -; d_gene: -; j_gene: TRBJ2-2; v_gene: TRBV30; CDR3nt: TGTGCCTGGAGGACCCGGAGAGATACCGGGGAGCTGTTTTTT; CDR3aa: CAWRTRRDTGELFF
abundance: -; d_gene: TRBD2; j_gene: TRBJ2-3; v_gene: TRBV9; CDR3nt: TGTGCCAGCAGCGTAGGAACCCCTAGCGGGAAGAGGACAGATACGCAGTATTTT; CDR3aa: CASSVGTPSGKRTDTQYF
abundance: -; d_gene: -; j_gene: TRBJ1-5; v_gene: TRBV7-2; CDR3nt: TGTGCCAGCAGCCCAAGGGGACCGAATCAGCCCCAGCATTTT; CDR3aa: CASSPRGPNQPQHF
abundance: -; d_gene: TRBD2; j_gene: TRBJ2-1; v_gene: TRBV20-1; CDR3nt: TGCAGTGCGAGCCCCGGGACTAGCGGATACAATGAGCAGTTCTTC; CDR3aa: CSASPGTSGYNEQFF
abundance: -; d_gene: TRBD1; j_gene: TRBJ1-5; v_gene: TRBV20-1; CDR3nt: TGCAGTGCTGACAGGGAGAATCAGCCCCAGCATTTT; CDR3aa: CSADRENQPQHF
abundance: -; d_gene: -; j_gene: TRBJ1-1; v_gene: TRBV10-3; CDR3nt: TGTGCCATCAGCTCAGGGGAAGGGAACACTGAAGCTTTCTTT; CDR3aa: CAISSGEGNTEAFF
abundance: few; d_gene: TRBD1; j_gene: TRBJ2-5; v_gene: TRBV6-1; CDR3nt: TGTGCCAGCAGTGAATCTCCCGGGACAGGGCCAGAGACCCAGTACTTC; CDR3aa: CASSESPGTGPETQYF
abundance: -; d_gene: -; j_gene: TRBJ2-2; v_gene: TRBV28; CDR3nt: TGTGCCAGCACCCCTTTATATGGGGCAGACACCGGGGAGCTGTTTTTT; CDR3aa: CASTPLYGADTGELFF
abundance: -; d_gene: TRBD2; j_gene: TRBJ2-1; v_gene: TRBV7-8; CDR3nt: TGTGCCAGCAGCTTAGCTGGGACTAGCGGGAGAAGTGAGCAGTTCTTC; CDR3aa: CASSLAGTSGRSEQFF
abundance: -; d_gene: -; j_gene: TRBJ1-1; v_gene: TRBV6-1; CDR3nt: TGTGCCAGCGGACTTTCCTCTCCGGTGAACACTGAAGCTTTCTTT; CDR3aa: CASGLSSPVNTEAFF
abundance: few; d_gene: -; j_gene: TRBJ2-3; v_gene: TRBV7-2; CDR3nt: TGTGCCAGCAGCCGGACTAGCACAGATACGCAGTATTTT; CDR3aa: CASSRTSTDTQYF
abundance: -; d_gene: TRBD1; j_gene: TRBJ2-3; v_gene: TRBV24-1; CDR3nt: TGTGCCACTTCTGTTACAGGGGGACAAGGTACGCAGTATTTT; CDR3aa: CATSVTGGQGTQYF
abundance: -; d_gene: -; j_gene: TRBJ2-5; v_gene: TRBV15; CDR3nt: TGTGCCACCAGCAGAACCGCGGAGACCCAGTACTTC; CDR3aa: CATSRTAETQYF
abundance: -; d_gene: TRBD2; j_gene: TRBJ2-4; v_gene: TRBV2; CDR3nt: TGTGCCAGCATAACACTAGCGGGAGGGGACATTCAGTACTTC; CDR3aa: CASITLAGGDIQYF
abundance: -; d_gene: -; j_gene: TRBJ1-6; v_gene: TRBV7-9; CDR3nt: TGTGCCAGCAGCTTCGGATTGGGAGAACCCCTCCACTTT; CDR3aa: CASSFGLGEPLHF
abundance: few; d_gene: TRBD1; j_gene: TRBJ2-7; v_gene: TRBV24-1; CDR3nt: TGTGCCACCAGCGGGGGACAGGGGAATTCCTACGAGCAGTACTTC; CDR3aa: CATSGGQGNSYEQYF
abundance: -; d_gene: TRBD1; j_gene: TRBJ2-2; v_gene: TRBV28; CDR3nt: TGTGCCAGCAGTATCCGGACAGGGCCCGGGGAGCTGTTTTTT; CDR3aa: CASSIRTGPGELFF
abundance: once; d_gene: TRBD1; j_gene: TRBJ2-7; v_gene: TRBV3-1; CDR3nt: TGTGCCAGCAGCCATGGGACAGGGGGCCGGGAGCAGTACTTC; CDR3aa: CASSHGTGGREQYF
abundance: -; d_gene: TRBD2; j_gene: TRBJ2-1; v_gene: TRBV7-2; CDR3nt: TGTGCCAGCACGCTAGCGGGAGGCATGGTTAATGAGCAGTTCTTC; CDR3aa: CASTLAGGMVNEQFF